A single sample is the source of the 8 T cell receptor beta chains below, sequenced in a study of cytomegalovirus exposure and HLA in healthy donors. The PCR employed 60 Vbeta primers together with 13 Jbeta primers. Sequencing used immunoSEQ multiplex PCR; TCRdb keeps in-frame clones, though not all of them. In the table there are just over 150,000 clones, roughly 82% of which are singletons. The sequenced sample consisted of PBMCs. These receptors were collected from a woman between 50 and 59 years old in good health and CMV-seropositive.

The gene calls are TRBV30 and TRBJ2-3; D is ambiguous. The V end lost 2 bases, the J end lost 0 bases, and 12 bases lay between the germline ends. The germline V gene encodes CDR1 GTSNPN and CDR2 SVGIG (reference sequence). The CDR3 is made up of 15 amino acids. CDR3 DNA sequence: TGTGCCTGGAGTCGCGTCGGAGCTAGCACAGATACGCAGTATTTT. Translated: CAWSRVGASTDTQYF.

The chain is built from TRBV15 and TRBJ1-4, with D unresolved. Germline assignment: CDR1 LNHNV and CDR2 YYDKDF (reference sequence). The CDR3 sequence is 15 residues long. Trimming stripped 0 bases from V and 5 bases from J, with 10 bases between. The CDR3 protein is CATSRDPGSNEKLFF. The DNA of the CDR3 is TGTGCCACCAGCAGAGATCCAGGCTCAAATGAAAAACTGTTTTTT.

V is TRBV5-1 and J is TRBJ1-1; possibly TRBD1 for D (5 bases). Germline V gene data show CDR1 as SGHRS and CDR2 as YFSETQ. The length of the CDR3 is 15 residues. Between the trimmed V and J ends, which lost 7 bases and 4 bases, there was a span of 20 bases. CDR3 sequence: CASAREGPRGTEAFF. Here the CDR3 DNA reads TGCGCCAGCGCCCGGGAGGGGCCACGGGGCACTGAAGCTTTCTTT.

The CDR3 nucleotides read TGTGCCAGCCCAGGACAGATGAACACTGAAGCTTTCTTT. It codes for CASPGQMNTEAFF. The chain joins TRBV2 to TRBJ1-1; perhaps TRBD1 as D (6 bases). Per the germline V gene, CDR1 is SNHLY and CDR2 is FYNNEI. V gave up 8 bases and J gave up 0 bases, with 10 bases separating them. The CDR3 runs 13 residues.

This clone was counted once. The rearrangement links TRBV11-2 to TRBJ1-5; D uncertain. V was cut by 2 bases and J by 3 bases, with 5 bases left in between. The V gene's germline CDR1 is SGHAT and CDR2 FQNNGV. The CDR3 is 13 amino acids. The DNA for the CDR3 is TGTGCCAGCAGCTTAACATACAATCAGCCCCAGCATTTT. This sequence encodes CASSLTYNQPQHF.

The chain recombines TRBV6-5 with TRBJ2-1; tentative D call: TRBD2 (6 bases). Germline CDR1 and CDR2: MNHEY and SVGAGI. This CDR3 is 16 amino acids long. V dropped 0 bases and J dropped 0 bases, with 9 bases sitting between them. CDR3 residues: CASSYSGGDSYNEQFF. CDR3 nucleotide sequence: TGTGCCAGCAGTTACTCGGGCGGGGACTCCTACAATGAGCAGTTCTTC.

The chain combines TRBV2 with TRBJ1-6; 7 nucleotides agree with TRBD1. CDR1 and CDR2 from the germline V gene are SNHLY and FYNNEI. The ends lost 6 bases at V and 6 bases at J; junction bases unmatched: 8. The CDR3 has 15 residues. CDR3 residues: CASRNQGVPNSPLHF. As DNA, the CDR3 is TGTGCCAGCAGAAATCAGGGGGTGCCTAATTCACCCCTCCACTTT.

CDR3 nucleotides: TGCGCCAGCAGCTTTCGGACGGGGGAGAAACTGTTTTTT. It specifies CASSFRTGEKLFF. This chain links TRBV5-1 with TRBJ1-4; D perhaps matches TRBD1 (5 bases). V gave up 2 bases and J gave up 11 bases, with 13 bases separating them. From germline, CDR1 is SGHRS and CDR2 YFSETQ. The CDR3 consists of 13 residues. The entire variable domain, with the rest obtained from reference TRBV5-1 and TRBJ1-4, is as follows: KAGVTQTPRYLIKTRGQQVTLSCSPISGHRSVSWYQQTPGQGLQFLFEYFSETQRNKGNFPGRFSGRQFSNSRSEMNVSTLELGDSALYLCASSFRTGEKLFFGSGTQLSVL.